These 25 T cell receptor beta chains share one sample of origin, sequenced in a study of CD8+CD57+ T cells in acquired aplastic anemia. TCR beta VDJ and CDR3 were profiled, and genomic DNA was the template. TCRdb reprocessed the reads via MiXCR and lists one record per CDR3 protein. Among 400,000 to 450,000 distinct CDR3 sequences, 55% to 70% were seen once, and the ten largest hold around 4%. Sequencing was done on a sample of sorted CD4+, CD8+, or CD8+CD57+ T cells (not recorded which) from PBMCs. The receptor source for this set is a human donor in good health, serving as a control.

Regarding this clonotype: No DNA is shown, since the ends of the CDR3 on it are uncertain; the CDR3 is the one TCRdb lists. V usage is TRBV10-3 and J usage is TRBJ1-5; TRBD1 is the table's D call and was not checked against the DNA. CDR1 and CDR2 from the germline V gene are ENHRY and SYGVKD. Ends included, the CDR3 has 24 residues. The CDR3 reads CAISDSGFYLCAWSQGPQDQPQHF.

On this clonotype itself: A much larger clone sits a single nucleotide away, making a read error possible. The chain links TRBV5-1 to TRBJ1-4; TRBD1 agrees at 7 bases. CDR3 length: 15 amino acids. Germline V lookup: CDR1 SGHRS, CDR2 YFSETQ. As DNA, the CDR3 is TGCGCCAGCAGCGATCACAGGGGAGCTAAAGAAAAACTGTTTTTT. It codes for CASSDHRGAKEKLFF.

The V call is TRBV18, the J call TRBJ2-7; no firm D call. V was shortened by 0 bases and J by 2 bases, with 8 bases between the two germline ends. The CDR3 contains 14 residues. Germline V CDR1 and CDR2: KGHSH, LQKENI. For the CDR3, the DNA is TGTGCCAGCTCACCACCCTCGATGACCTACGAGCAGTACTTC. Its protein is CASSPPSMTYEQYF.

A note on this clonotype: Germline is not matched at one junction end, which may reflect a read error. In DNA, the CDR3 is TGTGCCAGCAGCGCCTCCGGGCGTCAGGATGGCCCTTCCTTC. Residues: CASSASGRQDGPSF. This rearrangement joins TRBV9 to TRBJ1-2, with D uncertain. Germline V gene lookup returns CDR1 SGDLS and CDR2 YYNGEE. The CDR3 runs 14 residues.

The chain joins TRBV10-3 to TRBJ2-5, with D perhaps TRBD1 (5 bases). V was trimmed by 3 bases and J by 7 bases, leaving 21 bases between them. The CDR3 runs to 16 residues. The germline gives CDR1 ENHRY, CDR2 SYGVKD. Here the CDR3 DNA reads TGTGCCATCAGTGACTATGGACACCCTGCGTCTGGGACCCAGTACTTC. This translates into CAISDYGHPASGTQYF.

The chain recombines TRBV5-1 with TRBJ2-5; a weak D match, TRBD1 (5 bases). CDR1 and CDR2 (germline): SGHRS, YFSETQ. CDR3 length: 16 amino acids. Trimming pared 4 bases from V and 4 bases from J, leaving 20 bases between. This CDR3 reads CASSPVLGNTGETQYF. The CDR3 region has the DNA TGCGCCAGCAGCCCAGTCCTAGGAAACACAGGAGAGACCCAGTACTTC.

This clonotype was counted at least ten times. The chain joins TRBV6-5 to TRBJ2-7; either TRBD1 or TRBD2 may supply D (5 bases each). From germline, CDR1 is MNHEY and CDR2 SVGAGI. This CDR3 has 13 amino acids. Trimming took 8 bases from V and 3 from J, leaving 14 bases between them. CDR3 nucleotides: TGTGCCAGCCTGGGACCCCCAAACTACGAGCAGTACTTC. It specifies CASLGPPNYEQYF.

The chain has TRBV25-1 and TRBJ1-1, with TRBD1 matching 8 bases. The V segment lost 5 bases and the J segment 1 base; nucleotides outside the gene matches: 12. This CDR3 is built from 17 residues. Germline V gives CDR1 MGHDK, CDR2 SYGVNS. The CDR3 DNA is TGTGCCAGCAGTTTGGGCAGGGGGCGTCGAAAGAACACTGAAGCTTTCTTT. Translating it yields CASSLGRGRRKNTEAFF.

About this clonotype itself: The junction differs from germline at one of its ends, possibly a read error. The chain couples TRBV10-3 to TRBJ1-4, with D possibly TRBD1 on 5 matching bases. The CDR3 is made up of 12 amino acids. Germline assignment: CDR1 ENHRY and CDR2 SYGVKD. CDR3 coding DNA: TGTGCCATCAGTGAGTGGGACGAAAACCTGTTTTTT. It specifies CAISEWDENLFF.

As for this clonotype: A much larger clone lies a single base off, so this may be a read error. This rearrangement joins TRBV19 to TRBJ2-1, with no clear D. Trimming pared 9 bases from V and 2 bases from J, leaving 17 bases between. The CDR3 is 15 residues long. Germline V lookup: CDR1 LNHDA, CDR2 SQIVND (reference sequence). The CDR3 loop reads CASSQGSQTYNEQFF. Written as DNA, the CDR3 is TGTGCCAGCAGCCAAGGGTCACAGACCTACAATGAGCAGTTCTTC.

This clonotype has only one observation. V and J are TRBV11-2 and TRBJ2-2; either TRBD1 or TRBD2 may supply D (5 bases each). This CDR3 contains 15 residues. V was shortened by 1 base and J by 2 bases, with 8 bases between the two germline ends. Germline CDR1 is SGHAT and CDR2 is FQNNGV. The CDR3 spells CASSLARDNTGELFF. The CDR3 DNA sequence: TGTGCCAGCAGCTTAGCTCGGGACAACACCGGGGAGCTGTTTTTT.

The chain links TRBV20-1 to TRBJ2-1; no clear D. Germline CDR1 DFQATT, CDR2 SNEGSKA (reference sequence). The CDR3 is made up of 12 amino acids. CDR3 residues: CSAGDPRHEQFF. The CDR3 DNA reads TGCAGCGCTGGAGATCCTCGACATGAGCAGTTCTTC.

This chain connects TRBV19 to TRBJ1-2; D not resolved. V was clipped by 5 bases and J by 3 bases, with 10 bases between them. CDR1 is LNHDA, CDR2 SQIVND, per germline (reference sequence). This CDR3 has 13 amino acids. CDR3 protein: CASSRHGYYGYTF. Here the CDR3 DNA reads TGTGCCAGTAGTCGCCACGGGTACTATGGCTACACCTTC.

This clonotype occurred once. V is TRBV29-1 and J is TRBJ1-1; TRBD1 agrees at 7 bases. CDR1 SQVTM and CDR2 ANQGSEA come from the germline V gene. With 6 bases clipped from V and 10 bases from J, the junction kept 14 bases outside the gene matches. The CDR3 covers 13 residues. The CDR3 DNA follows: TGCAGCGTCGCTTCGCAGGGGGGTTGGAGAGCTTTCTTT. Its translation is CSVASQGGWRAFF.

V and J are TRBV5-8 and TRBJ2-5, with 8 bases lining up with TRBD1. The CDR3 consists of 16 residues. Germline-derived CDR1 and CDR2 are SGHTS and YDEGEE. After removal of 1 base from V and 7 bases from J, the junction contained 12 bases not matched to a gene. CDR3 coding DNA: TGTGCCAGCAGCTTGTTTGTCAGGGGGCACGAAGGGACCCAGTACTTC. Protein: CASSLFVRGHEGTQYF. Filled out from reference TRBV5-8 and TRBJ2-5, the complete variable domain reads EAGVTQSPTHLIKTRGQQATLRCSPISGHTSVYWYQQALGLGLQFLLWYDEGEERNRGNFPPRFSGRQFPNYSSELNVNALELEDSALYLCASSLFVRGHEGTQYFGPGTRLLVL.

For this clonotype: The conserved phenylalanine or tryptophan is not found at the CDR3 terminus, so this likely reflects a read error. No DNA is shown, since the ends of the CDR3 on it are uncertain; the CDR3 is the one TCRdb lists. The rearrangement joins TRBV29-1 to TRBJ2-7; the table names TRBD1, a call not compared with the DNA. Germline V gene lookup returns CDR1 SQVTM and CDR2 ANQGSEA. The CDR3 is made up of 13 amino acids, end residues included. CDR3 protein: CSVGGGVSDEEYL.

A remark on this clonotype: Lacking the conserved final phenylalanine or tryptophan, this CDR3 likely reflects a read error. The chain uses TRBV29-1 and TRBJ2-1; perhaps TRBD2 as D (6 bases). The V and J ends lost 4 bases and 4 bases respectively, with 11 bases between them. Germline CDR1 is SQVTM and CDR2 is ANQGSEA. CDR3 length: 13 residues. The CDR3 is CSVVAGTYNEQFL. CDR3 bases: TGCAGCGTTGTTGCAGGGACTTACAATGAGCAGTTCTTG.

The chain links TRBV5-1 to TRBJ2-5, with D perhaps TRBD2 (7 bases). Trimming removed 5 bases at V and 4 bases at J, with 21 bases between. There are 16 residues in the CDR3. CDR1 is SGHRS, CDR2 YFSETQ, per germline. Here the CDR3 reads CASRYKLAWGRETQYF. The CDR3 DNA reads as TGCGCCAGCAGGTATAAACTAGCGTGGGGGCGAGAGACCCAGTACTTC.

This clonotype was counted at least ten times. The genes are TRBV19 and TRBJ1-2; 7 nucleotides agree with TRBD1. The CDR3 spans 13 residues. V dropped 1 base and J dropped 6; count of bases not matched to a gene: 2. In germline, CDR1 is LNHDA, CDR2 SQIVND (reference sequence). The CDR3: CASSIGQGNGYTF. CDR3 DNA sequence: TGTGCCAGTAGTATAGGACAGGGAAATGGCTACACCTTC.

The gene calls are TRBV29-1 and TRBJ2-5; D remains unclear. V gave up 4 bases and J gave up 2 bases, with 14 bases separating them. CDR3 length: 14 residues. From germline, CDR1 is SQVTM and CDR2 ANQGSEA. The CDR3, as DNA: TGCAGCGTTGGCAGGCAAACCCCTCAAGAGACCCAGTACTTC. Translating it yields CSVGRQTPQETQYF. Filled out from reference TRBV29-1 and TRBJ2-5, the complete variable domain reads SAVISQKPSRDICQRGTSLTIQCQVDSQVTMMFWYRQQPGQSLTLIATANQGSEATYESGFVIDKFPISRPNLTFSTLTVSNMSPEDSSIYLCSVGRQTPQETQYFGPGTRLLVL.

The J gene is TRBJ1-5, the V gene TRBV12-3 or TRBV12-4, with D perhaps TRBD1 (6 bases). The CDR3 has 13 residues. V gave up 6 bases and J gave up 11 bases, with 17 bases separating them. The CDR3 coding sequence is TGTGCCAGCAGCCTAACGAGGGGGGAGACCCAGCATTTT. As protein: CASSLTRGETQHF.

The J gene is TRBJ1-6, the V gene TRBV7-2, with D uncertain. CDR1 is SGHTA and CDR2 is FQGNSA in the germline V gene. The ends were cut back, 6 bases at V and 4 bases at J, with 13 bases in the middle. The CDR3 covers 15 residues. CDR3 sequence: CASRFGGIYNSPLHF. Written as DNA, the CDR3 is TGTGCCAGCAGATTCGGCGGGATATATAATTCACCCCTCCACTTT.

J is TRBJ2-1 and V is TRBV12-3 or TRBV12-4; TRBD2 matches 11 bases. This CDR3 region has 15 residues. J was trimmed by 4 bases and V by 6 bases; bases with no gene match: 5. The chain's CDR3 is CASRMASGGYNEQFF. As DNA, the CDR3 is TGTGCCAGCAGGATGGCTAGCGGGGGGTACAATGAGCAGTTCTTC.

This clonotype was seen ten or more times. This sequence joins TRBV6-2 or TRBV6-3 and TRBJ2-5, with D tentatively TRBD1 (6 bases). V gave up 4 bases and J gave up 1 base, with 7 bases separating them. The CDR3 has 13 residues. The germline V gene encodes CDR1 MNHEY and CDR2 SVGEGT. Here the CDR3 reads CASSWTAQETQYF. CDR3 in DNA: TGTGCCAGCAGTTGGACAGCCCAAGAGACCCAGTACTTC.

V gene TRBV7-2 combines with J gene TRBJ2-2, with D possibly being TRBD1 (6 bases). Trimming stripped 5 bases from V and 17 bases from J, with 27 bases between. This CDR3 is 15 amino acids long. Germline CDR1 reads SGHTA; CDR2 reads FQGNSA. CDR3 in amino acids: CASSVDRRSGYTFFF. The CDR3 DNA is TGTGCCAGCAGCGTAGACAGGAGGAGTGGCTACACCTTCTTTTTT.